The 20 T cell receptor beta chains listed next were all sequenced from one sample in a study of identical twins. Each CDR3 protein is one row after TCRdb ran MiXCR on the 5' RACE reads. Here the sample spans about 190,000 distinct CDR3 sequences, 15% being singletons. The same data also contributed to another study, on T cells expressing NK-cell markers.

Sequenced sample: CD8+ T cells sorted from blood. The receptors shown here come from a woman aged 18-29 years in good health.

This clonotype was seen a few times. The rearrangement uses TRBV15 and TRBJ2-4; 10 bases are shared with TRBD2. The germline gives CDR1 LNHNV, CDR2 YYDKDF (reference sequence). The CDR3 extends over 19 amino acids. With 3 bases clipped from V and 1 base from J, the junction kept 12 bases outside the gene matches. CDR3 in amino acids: CATSSSSGGGDRAKNIQYF. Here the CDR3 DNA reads TGTGCCACCAGCAGCTCAAGCGGGGGGGGCGATCGTGCCAAAAACATTCAGTACTTC.

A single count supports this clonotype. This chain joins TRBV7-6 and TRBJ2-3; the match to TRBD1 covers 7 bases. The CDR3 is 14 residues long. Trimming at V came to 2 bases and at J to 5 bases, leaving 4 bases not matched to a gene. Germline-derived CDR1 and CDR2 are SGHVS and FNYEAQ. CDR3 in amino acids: CASSLYRGGDTQYF. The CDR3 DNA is TGTGCCAGCAGCTTATACAGGGGTGGAGATACGCAGTATTTT.

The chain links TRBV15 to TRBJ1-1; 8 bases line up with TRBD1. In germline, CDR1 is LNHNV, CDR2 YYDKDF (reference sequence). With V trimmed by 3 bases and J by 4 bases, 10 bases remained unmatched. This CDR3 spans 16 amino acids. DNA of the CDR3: TGTGCCACCAGCAGGGATTACAGGGGGTCGGTCACTGAAGCTTTCTTT. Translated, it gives CATSRDYRGSVTEAFF.

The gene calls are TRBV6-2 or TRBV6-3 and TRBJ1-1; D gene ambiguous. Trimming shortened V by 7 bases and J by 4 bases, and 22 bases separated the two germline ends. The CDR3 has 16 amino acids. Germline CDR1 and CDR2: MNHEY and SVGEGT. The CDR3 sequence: CASTIVGRQAGTEAFF. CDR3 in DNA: TGTGCCAGCACCATAGTGGGAAGGCAGGCGGGCACTGAAGCTTTCTTT.

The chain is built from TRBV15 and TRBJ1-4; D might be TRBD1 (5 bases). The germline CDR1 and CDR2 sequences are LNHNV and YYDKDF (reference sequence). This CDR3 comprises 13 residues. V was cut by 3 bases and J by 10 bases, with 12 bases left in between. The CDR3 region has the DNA TGTGCCACCAGCAGGGAGCGTCAGGGAAAACTGTTTTTT. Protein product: CATSRERQGKLFF.

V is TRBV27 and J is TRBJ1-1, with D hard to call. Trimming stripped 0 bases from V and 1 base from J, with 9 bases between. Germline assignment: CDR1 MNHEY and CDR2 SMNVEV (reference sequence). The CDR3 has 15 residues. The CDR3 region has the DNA TGTGCCAGCAGTTTATCGGCAGGATCGAACACTGAAGCTTTCTTT. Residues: CASSLSAGSNTEAFF.

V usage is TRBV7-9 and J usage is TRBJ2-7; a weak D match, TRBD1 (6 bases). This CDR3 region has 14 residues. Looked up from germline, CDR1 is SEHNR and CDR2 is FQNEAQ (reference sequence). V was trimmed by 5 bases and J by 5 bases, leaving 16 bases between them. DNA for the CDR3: TGTGCCAGCAGCCCGCCCCAGGGGAAGGACGAGCAGTACTTC. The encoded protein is CASSPPQGKDEQYF. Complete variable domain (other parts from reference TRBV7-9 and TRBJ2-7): DTGVSQNPRHKITKRGQNVTFRCDPISEHNRLYWYRQTLGQGPEFLTYFQNEAQLEKSRLLSDRFSAERPKGSFSTLEIQRTEQGDSAMYLCASSPPQGKDEQYFGPGTRLTVT.

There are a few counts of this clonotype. CDR3 protein: CASTRGGALEQYF. The CDR3 coding sequence is TGTGCCAGCACGCGCGGGGGAGCTTTGGAGCAGTACTTC. This chain connects TRBV7-2 to TRBJ2-7, with 7 positions matching TRBD2. The trim removed 7 bases at V and 7 bases at J, leaving 10 bases unmatched. This CDR3 is 13 amino acids long. Looked up from germline, CDR1 is SGHTA and CDR2 is FQGNSA.

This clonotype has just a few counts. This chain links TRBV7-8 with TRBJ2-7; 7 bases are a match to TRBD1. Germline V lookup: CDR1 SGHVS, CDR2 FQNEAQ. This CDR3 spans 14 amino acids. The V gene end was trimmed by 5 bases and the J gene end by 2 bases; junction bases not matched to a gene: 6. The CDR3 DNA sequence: TGTGCCAGCAGCCCCGGGACAGCTCCCTACGAGCAGTACTTC. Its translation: CASSPGTAPYEQYF.

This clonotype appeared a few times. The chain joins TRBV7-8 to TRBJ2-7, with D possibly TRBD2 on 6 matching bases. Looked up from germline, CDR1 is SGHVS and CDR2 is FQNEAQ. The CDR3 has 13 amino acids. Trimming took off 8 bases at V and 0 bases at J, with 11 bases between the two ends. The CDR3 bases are TGTGCCAGCGGCGGGGACCTCTCCTACGAGCAGTACTTC. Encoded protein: CASGGDLSYEQYF.

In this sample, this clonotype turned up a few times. The CDR3 region has the DNA TGTGCCAGCAGCCCAATGAGCACAGATACGCAGTATTTT. Translated, it gives CASSPMSTDTQYF. The rearrangement uses TRBV7-6 and TRBJ2-3; D not certain. Germline CDR1 reads SGHVS; CDR2 reads FNYEAQ. V shed 5 bases and J shed 0 bases, with 6 bases lying between them. This CDR3 contains 13 residues. Using reference TRBV7-6 and TRBJ2-3 for the parts outside the CDR3, the full variable domain is GAGVSQSPRYKVTKRGQDVALRCDPISGHVSLYWYRQALGQGPEFLTYFNYEAQQDKSGLPNDRFSAERPEGSISTLTIQRTEQRDSAMYRCASSPMSTDTQYFGPGTRLTVL.

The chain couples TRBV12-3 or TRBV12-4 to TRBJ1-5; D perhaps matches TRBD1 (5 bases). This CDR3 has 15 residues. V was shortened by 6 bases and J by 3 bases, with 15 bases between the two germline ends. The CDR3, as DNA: TGTGCCAGCAGCGAAGGGCACAGGAACAATCAGCCCCAGCATTTT. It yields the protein CASSEGHRNNQPQHF.

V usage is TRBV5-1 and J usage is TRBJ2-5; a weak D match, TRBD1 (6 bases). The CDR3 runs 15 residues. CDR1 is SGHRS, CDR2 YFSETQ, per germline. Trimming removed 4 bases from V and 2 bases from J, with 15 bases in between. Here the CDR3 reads CASSRFGQKQETQYF. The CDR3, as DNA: TGCGCCAGCAGCCGATTTGGACAGAAGCAAGAGACCCAGTACTTC.

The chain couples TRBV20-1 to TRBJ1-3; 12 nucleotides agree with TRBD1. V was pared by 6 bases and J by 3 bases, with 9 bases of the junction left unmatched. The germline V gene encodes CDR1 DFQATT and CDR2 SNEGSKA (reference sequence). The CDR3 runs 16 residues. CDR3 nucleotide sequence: TGCAGTGCAATACCCCGGGACAGGGGGCTTGGAAACACCATATATTTT. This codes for CSAIPRDRGLGNTIYF.

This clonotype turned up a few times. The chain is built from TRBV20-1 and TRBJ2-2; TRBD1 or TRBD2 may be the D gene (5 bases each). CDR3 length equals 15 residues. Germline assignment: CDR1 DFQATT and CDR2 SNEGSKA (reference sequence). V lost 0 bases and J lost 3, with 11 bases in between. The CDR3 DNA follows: TGCAGTGCTAGAGATAGCCGGGACGACACCGGGGAGCTGTTTTTT. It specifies CSARDSRDDTGELFF.

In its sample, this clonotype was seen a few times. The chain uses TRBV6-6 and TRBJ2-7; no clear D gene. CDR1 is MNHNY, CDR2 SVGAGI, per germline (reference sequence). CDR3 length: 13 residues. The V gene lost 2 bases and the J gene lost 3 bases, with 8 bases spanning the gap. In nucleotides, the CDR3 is TGTGCCAGCAGTTACGGGCAGATCTACGAGCAGTACTTC. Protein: CASSYGQIYEQYF.

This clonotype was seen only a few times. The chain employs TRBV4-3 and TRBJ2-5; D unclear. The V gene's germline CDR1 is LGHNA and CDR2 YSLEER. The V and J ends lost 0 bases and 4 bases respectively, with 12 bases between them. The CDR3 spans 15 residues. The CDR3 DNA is TGCGCCAGCAGCCAAGACATCTCGGACGCAGAGACCCAGTACTTC. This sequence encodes CASSQDISDAETQYF.

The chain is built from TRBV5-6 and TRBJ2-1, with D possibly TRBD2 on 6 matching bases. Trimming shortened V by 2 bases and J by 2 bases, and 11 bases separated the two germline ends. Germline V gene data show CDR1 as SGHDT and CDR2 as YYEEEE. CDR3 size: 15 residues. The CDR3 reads CASSFGSGTYNEQFF. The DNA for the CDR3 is TGTGCCAGCAGCTTCGGTAGCGGCACCTACAATGAGCAGTTCTTC.

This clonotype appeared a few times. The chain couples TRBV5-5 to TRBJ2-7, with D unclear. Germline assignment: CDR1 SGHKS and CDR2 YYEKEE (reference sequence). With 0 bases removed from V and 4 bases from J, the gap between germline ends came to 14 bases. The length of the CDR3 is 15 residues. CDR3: CASSLGGVSSYEQYF. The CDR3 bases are TGTGCCAGCAGCTTGGGCGGAGTTAGTAGTTACGAGCAGTACTTC.

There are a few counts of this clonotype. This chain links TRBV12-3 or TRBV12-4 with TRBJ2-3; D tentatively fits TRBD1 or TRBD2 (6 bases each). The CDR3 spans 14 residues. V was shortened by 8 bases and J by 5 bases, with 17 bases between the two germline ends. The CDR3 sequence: CASGSLEGGDTQYF. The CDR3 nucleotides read TGTGCCAGCGGGAGTTTAGAGGGGGGAGATACGCAGTATTTT.